The sample holds many counts of the clone carrying this T cell receptor (beta chain). Its specificity is unknown. From the multiplex PCR reads, TCRdb called clonotypes with MiXCR, one entry per CDR3 protein. There are some 65,000 distinct CDR3 sequences in the sample; approximately 40% occur only once, and around 8% lies in the top ten. The sample belongs to a study of breast tumors, draining lymph nodes, adjacent tissues. The study's findings and limits: Tumor and nontumor repertoires were significantly more similar in luminal-like than in basal-like breast cancer. Tumor TCR diversity was below lymph nodes but above nontumor tissue.

The V end was cut by 0 bases, the J end by 2 bases, with 13 bases between. Germline CDR1 DFQATT, CDR2 SNEGSKA (reference sequence). The CDR3 has 15 residues. This chain uses TRBV20-1 with TRBJ2-5; maybe TRBD2 (6 bases). Sequences were obtained from breast tumor tissue. This TCR derives from a female donor with breast cancer. Some clones in this sample may be carry-over from other donors' samples. Written as DNA, the CDR3 is TGCAGTGCTAGAGATAGCGTGAGCGGGCAAGAGACCCAGTACTTC. Protein product: CSARDSVSGQETQYF.